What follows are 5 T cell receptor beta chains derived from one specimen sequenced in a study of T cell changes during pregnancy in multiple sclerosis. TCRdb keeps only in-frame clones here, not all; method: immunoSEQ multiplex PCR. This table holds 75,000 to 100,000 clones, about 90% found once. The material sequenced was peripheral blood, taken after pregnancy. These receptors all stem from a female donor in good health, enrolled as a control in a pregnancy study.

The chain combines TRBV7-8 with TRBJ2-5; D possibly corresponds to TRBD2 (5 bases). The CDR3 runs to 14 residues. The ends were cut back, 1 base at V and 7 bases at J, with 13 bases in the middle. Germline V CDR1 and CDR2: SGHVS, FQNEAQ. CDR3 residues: CASSLVGALGTQYF. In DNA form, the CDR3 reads TGTGCCAGCAGCTTAGTGGGAGCCTTAGGGACCCAGTACTTC.

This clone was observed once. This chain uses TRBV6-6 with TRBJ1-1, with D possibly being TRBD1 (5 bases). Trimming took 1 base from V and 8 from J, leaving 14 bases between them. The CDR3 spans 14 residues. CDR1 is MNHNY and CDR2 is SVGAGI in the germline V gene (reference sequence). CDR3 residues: CASSYLGQGLEAFF. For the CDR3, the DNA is TGTGCCAGCAGTTACTTGGGGCAGGGCCTGGAAGCTTTCTTT.

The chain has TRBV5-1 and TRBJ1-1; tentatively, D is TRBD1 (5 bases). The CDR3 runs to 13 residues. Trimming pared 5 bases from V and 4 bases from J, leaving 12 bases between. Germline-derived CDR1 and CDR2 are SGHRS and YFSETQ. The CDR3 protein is CASSQTGGTEAFF. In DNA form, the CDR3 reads TGCGCCAGCAGTCAAACGGGGGGCACTGAAGCTTTCTTT.

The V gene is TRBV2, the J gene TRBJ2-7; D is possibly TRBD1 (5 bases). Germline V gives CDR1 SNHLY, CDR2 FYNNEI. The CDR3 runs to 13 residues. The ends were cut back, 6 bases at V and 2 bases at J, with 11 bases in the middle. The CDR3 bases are TGTGCCAGCAGCCTAAGACAGACCTACGAGCAGTACTTC. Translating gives CASSLRQTYEQYF.

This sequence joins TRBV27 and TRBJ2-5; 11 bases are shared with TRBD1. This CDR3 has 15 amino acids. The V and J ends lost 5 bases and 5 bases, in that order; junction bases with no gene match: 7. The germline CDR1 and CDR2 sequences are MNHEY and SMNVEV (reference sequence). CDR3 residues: CASSARWTGGETQYF. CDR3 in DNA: TGTGCCAGCAGTGCCCGGTGGACAGGGGGCGAGACCCAGTACTTC.